The present T cell receptor (beta chain) was sequenced within a study of blood T cell repertoires in COVID-19. The repertoire was sequenced with immunoSEQ multiplex PCR; TCRdb's copy has only in-frame clones and lacks some. The table shows fewer than 350,000 clones, with around 88% occurring only once. This clone was seen only once. The CDR3 is 14 amino acids. With 4 bases clipped from V and 3 bases from J, the junction kept 5 bases outside the gene matches. Germline V gene sequence: CDR1 SGHRS, CDR2 YFSETQ. The sequence came from a man aged 35-49 years with acute or convalescent COVID-19. The chain has TRBV5-1 and TRBJ1-1; 8 nucleotides align to TRBD1. The source material was peripheral blood. CDR3 amino acids: CASSRQQGDTEAFF. CDR3 DNA sequence: TGCGCCAGCAGCCGGCAACAGGGGGACACTGAAGCTTTCTTT.